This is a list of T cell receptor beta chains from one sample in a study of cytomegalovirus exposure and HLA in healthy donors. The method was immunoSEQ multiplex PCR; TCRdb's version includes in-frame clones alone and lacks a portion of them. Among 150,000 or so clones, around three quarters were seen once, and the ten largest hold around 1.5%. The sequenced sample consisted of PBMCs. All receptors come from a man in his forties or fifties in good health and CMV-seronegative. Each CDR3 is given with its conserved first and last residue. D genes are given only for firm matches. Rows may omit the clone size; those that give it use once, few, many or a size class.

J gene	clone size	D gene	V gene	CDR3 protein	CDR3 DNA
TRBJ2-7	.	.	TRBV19	CASTSRGAYEQYF	TGTGCCAGTACCTCCAGGGGGGCCTACGAGCAGTACTTC
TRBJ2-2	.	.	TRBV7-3	CASSYGLGTGELFF	TGTGCCAGCAGCTACGGACTGGGGACCGGGGAGCTGTTTTTT
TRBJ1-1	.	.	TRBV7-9	CSSSLGMREAFF	TGTTCCAGCAGCTTAGGTATGCGCGAAGCTTTCTTT
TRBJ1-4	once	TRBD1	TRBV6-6	CASSGQGVEKLFF	TGTGCCAGCAGCGGACAGGGCGTGGAAAAACTGTTTTTT
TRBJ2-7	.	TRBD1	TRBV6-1	CASRTGQAFTYEQYF	TGTGCCAGCAGAACGGGACAGGCATTTACCTACGAGCAGTACTTC
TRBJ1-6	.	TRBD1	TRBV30	CAWSADRGWLPLHF	TGTGCCTGGAGTGCTGACAGGGGGTGGTTACCCCTCCACTTT
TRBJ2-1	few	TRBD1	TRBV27	CASSGTGVIDEQFF	TGTGCCAGCAGTGGGACAGGGGTGATTGATGAGCAGTTCTTC
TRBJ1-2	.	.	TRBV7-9	CASSLAWDTPNYGYTF	TGTGCCAGCAGCTTAGCGTGGGACACCCCTAACTATGGCTACACCTTC
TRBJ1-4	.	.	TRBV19	CASSISGANEKLFF	TGTGCCAGTAGTATTTCGGGGGCTAATGAAAAACTGTTTTTT
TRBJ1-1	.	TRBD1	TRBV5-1	CASSTPGGNTEAFF	TGCGCCAGCAGCACCCCAGGGGGAAACACTGAAGCTTTCTTT
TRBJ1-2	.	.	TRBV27	CASSPSRTNYGYTF	TGTGCCAGCAGCCCTTCCCGTACTAACTATGGCTACACCTTC
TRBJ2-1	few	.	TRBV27	CASSLRGVTYNEQFF	TGTGCCAGCAGTTTAAGGGGTGTTACCTACAATGAGCAGTTCTTC
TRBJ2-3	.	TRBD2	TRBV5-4	CASSAGVVYTQYF	TGTGCCAGCAGCGCGGGAGTCGTATATACGCAGTATTTT
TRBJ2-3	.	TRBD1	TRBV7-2	CASQWDRGTDTQYF	TGTGCCAGCCAATGGGACAGGGGGACAGATACGCAGTATTTT